This TCR beta chain derives from a study of shared clonotypes between healthy human individuals. Assay: immunoSEQ multiplex PCR; the TCRdb copy retains only in-frame clones and omits some. The sample carries roughly 890,000 clones, 80% to 95% recorded once. The naive CD8 subset, CD45RO-negative cells positively selected for CCR7, excluded terminally differentiated effector memory CD45RA+ cells. This sequence was found in a man in his thirties or forties in good health. The source material was naive CD8+ T cells sorted from blood.

CDR3 bases: TGTGCCATCAGTGACGTGGACAGAGCCTACGAGCAGTACTTC. Encoded protein: CAISDVDRAYEQYF. V gene TRBV10-3 combines with J gene TRBJ2-7; D may be TRBD1 (6 bases). The CDR3 totals 14 residues. V gave up 3 bases and J gave up 2 bases, with 11 bases separating them. Germline assignment: CDR1 ENHRY and CDR2 SYGVKD.